The sequence of this TCR beta chain was determined in a study of blood T cell repertoires in COVID-19. Whole-study context: Sites in the United States, Italy and Spain provided acute and convalescent COVID-19 samples.

The protocol was immunoSEQ multiplex PCR, while the TCRdb copy is restricted to in-frame clones and leaves out a portion. The sample contains about 300,000 clones, 86% of which appear only once. Trimming took 4 bases from V and 4 from J, leaving 17 bases between them. Germline V gives CDR1 SGHTA, CDR2 FQGTGA. The CDR3 is 16 amino acids. This chain links TRBV7-3 with TRBJ2-1; no definite D call. The receptor was isolated from a woman between 50 and 59 years old with acute or convalescent COVID-19. Material for sequencing was peripheral blood. In DNA form, the CDR3 reads TGTGCCAGCAGCTCGAAAGCAGCGAAAGAGTACAATGAGCAGTTCTTC. It is translated as CASSSKAAKEYNEQFF. Variable domain in full (rest from reference TRBV7-3 and TRBJ2-1): GAGVSQTPSNKVTEKGKYVELRCDPISGHTALYWYRQSLGQGPEFLIYFQGTGAADDSGLPNDRFFAVRPEGSVSTLKIQRTERGDSAVYLCASSSKAAKEYNEQFFGPGTRLTVL.